This T cell receptor (beta chain) came from a study of monozygotic twins with inflammatory bowel disease. Germline V gene lookup returns CDR1 SQVTM and CDR2 ANQGSEA. This CDR3 spans 15 amino acids. Notes on the study in general: Compared with healthy co-twins, IBD patients showed reduced TCRbeta repertoire diversity by inverse Simpson.

Worth noting for this clonotype: The antigen is not known.

Template switching incorporated UMIs with a 6-nucleotide sample barcode. Amplification used two nested PCRs: approximately 16 cycles, then 9 cycles, on TCRalpha/TCRbeta cDNA. Following a re-call of the 5' RACE reads, TCRdb has one entry per CDR3 protein and lacks DNA. The clone table shows around 150,000 distinct CDR3 sequences, with the ten largest holding 2.8%. Sequenced input: blood. V usage is TRBV29-1 and J usage is TRBJ2-7. The source of this sequence is a human donor with ulcerative colitis or Crohn's disease, or a healthy co-twin of an affected twin (not recorded which). CDR3 region: CSVELLERSSYEQYF.